The entry below gives a single T cell receptor (beta chain) sequence along with its context. The antigen is unknown. The record originates from a study of cytomegalovirus exposure and HLA in healthy donors. Study-wide context: Earlier findings included about 120 million unique TCR beta sequences obtained from about 179 million T cells. General study results and limits: Likely technical artifact: a cluster of highly shared sequence variants. Using the classifier, cytomegalovirus status was reportedly diagnosed with high specificity and sensitivity.

This CDR3 region has 11 residues. In germline, CDR1 is DFQATT, CDR2 SNEGSKA (reference sequence). The V and J ends lost 6 bases and 8 bases respectively, with 11 bases between them. PCR used 60 Vbeta primers and 13 Jbeta primers. Clones were read by immunoSEQ multiplex PCR, and TCRdb kept only the in-frame ones, dropping some. The table shows roughly 180,000 clones, with more than 65% occurring only once. The V call is TRBV20-1, the J call TRBJ2-1, with D perhaps TRBD2 (6 bases). The sequencing input was PBMCs. The origin of this receptor is a man aged 25 to 40 in good health and CMV-seronegative. As DNA, the CDR3 is TGCAGTGCGGGGGGTTTAGATGAGCAGTTCTTC. Protein sequence: CSAGGLDEQFF.